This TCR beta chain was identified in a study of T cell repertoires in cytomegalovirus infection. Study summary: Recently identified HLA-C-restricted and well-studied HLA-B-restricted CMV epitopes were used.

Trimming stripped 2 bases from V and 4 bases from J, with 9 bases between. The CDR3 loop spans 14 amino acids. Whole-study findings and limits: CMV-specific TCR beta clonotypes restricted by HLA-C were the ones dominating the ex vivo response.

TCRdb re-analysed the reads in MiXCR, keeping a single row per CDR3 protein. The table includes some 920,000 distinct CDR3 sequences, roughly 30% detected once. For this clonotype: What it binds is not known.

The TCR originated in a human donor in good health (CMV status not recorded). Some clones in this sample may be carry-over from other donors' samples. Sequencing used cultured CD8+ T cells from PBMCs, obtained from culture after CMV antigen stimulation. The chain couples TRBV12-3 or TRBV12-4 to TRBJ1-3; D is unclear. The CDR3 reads CASSLIGTGNTIYF. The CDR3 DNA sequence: TGTGCCAGCAGTTTAATTGGAACGGGAAACACCATATATTTT.